The 26 T cell receptor beta chains below were found in one sample sequenced in a study of T cell responses to AZD1222 COVID-19 vaccine. Profiling relied on immunoSEQ multiplex PCR, and the TCRdb table lists in-frame clones only, not all of them. The repertoire has tens of thousands of clones, roughly 88% of them found once; the top ten carry about 10%. The sequenced sample was peripheral blood, obtained 28 days after the second AZD1222 dose. The receptors come from an adult who received the AZD1222 COVID-19 vaccine.

J is TRBJ1-2 and V is TRBV7-9, with no clear D. The CDR3 sequence is 14 residues long. V lost 5 bases, J lost 10 bases, and 20 bases lay in between. Germline loops: CDR1 SEHNR, CDR2 FQNEAQ (reference sequence). CDR3 in amino acids: CASSLMAEGPNYTF. Written as DNA, the CDR3 is TGTGCCAGCAGCCTAATGGCGGAAGGACCGAACTACACCTTC. Filled out from reference TRBV7-9 and TRBJ1-2, the complete variable domain reads DTGVSQNPRHKITKRGQNVTFRCDPISEHNRLYWYRQTLGQGPEFLTYFQNEAQLEKSRLLSDRFSAERPKGSFSTLEIQRTEQGDSAMYLCASSLMAEGPNYTFGSGTRLTVV.

The table lists this clone with a count of one. The chain carries TRBV28 and TRBJ1-3; 9 nucleotides line up with TRBD1. V was pared by 5 bases and J by 5 bases, with 13 bases of the junction left unmatched. The CDR3 totals 17 residues. Germline CDR1 and CDR2: MDHEN and SYDVKM. Here the CDR3 DNA reads TGTGCCAGCAGTGTCCCCCCGGGACAGGGAATAAGAAACACCATATATTTT. It is translated as CASSVPPGQGIRNTIYF.

The chain recombines TRBV11-2 with TRBJ1-1; D is unresolved. Trimming left V 3 bases short and J 5 bases short, with 10 bases between. CDR1 SGHAT and CDR2 FQNNGV come from the germline V gene. The CDR3 contains 13 residues. This CDR3 reads CASSFAPRTEAFF. The CDR3 DNA is TGTGCCAGCAGCTTTGCCCCCCGGACTGAAGCTTTCTTT. The full variable domain, with the rest looked up from reference TRBV11-2 and TRBJ1-1, is EAGVAQSPRYKIIEKRQSVAFWCNPISGHATLYWYQQILGQGPKLLIQFQNNGVVDDSQLPKDRFSAERLKGVDSTLKIQPAKLEDSAVYLCASSFAPRTEAFFGQGTRLTVV.

The rearrangement uses TRBV6-5 and TRBJ1-3; no clear D gene. The CDR3 length is 14 residues. Per germline, CDR1 MNHEY and CDR2 SVGAGI. V shed 7 bases and J shed 2 bases, with 12 bases lying between them. CDR3 loop: CASINGPTGNTIYF. The CDR3 DNA sequence: TGTGCCAGCATTAACGGACCCACTGGAAACACCATATATTTT.

This chain joins TRBV4-1 and TRBJ1-3; D gene uncertain. Deletions cut 1 base from V and 0 bases from J, with 13 bases between. Germline assignment: CDR1 MGHRA and CDR2 YSYEKL. The CDR3 is 17 amino acids. The chain's CDR3 is CASSQGFAGLSGNTIYF. The CDR3 DNA sequence: TGCGCCAGCAGCCAAGGTTTTGCAGGCCTCTCTGGAAACACCATATATTTT.

There are a few counts of this clone. The gene calls are TRBV7-9 and TRBJ1-1; no firm D call. This CDR3 region has 12 residues. The V and J ends lost 5 bases and 7 bases respectively, with 11 bases between them. CDR1 SEHNR and CDR2 FQNEAQ come from the germline V gene (reference sequence). CDR3 DNA sequence: TGTGCCAGCAGCCTCCAACAGAGTGAAGCTTTCTTT. Protein: CASSLQQSEAFF.

The chain has TRBV25-1 and TRBJ1-3; D unresolved. Germline loops: CDR1 MGHDK, CDR2 SYGVNS. The CDR3 loop spans 14 amino acids. The V gene lost 5 bases and the J gene lost 4 bases, with 12 bases spanning the gap. For the CDR3, the DNA is TGTGCCAGCAGTAAAACGGTCTCGGGAAACACCATATATTTT. Translating gives CASSKTVSGNTIYF.

This clone has a single count. This rearrangement joins TRBV7-9 to TRBJ1-4, with TRBD1 identical over 8 bases. The trim removed 5 bases at V and 0 bases at J, leaving 5 bases unmatched. Looked up from germline, CDR1 is SEHNR and CDR2 is FQNEAQ (reference sequence). This CDR3 contains 16 residues. CDR3 residues: CASSLGQDTTNEKLFF. The CDR3 DNA sequence: TGTGCCAGCAGCCTGGGACAGGACACAACTAATGAAAAACTGTTTTTT.

V usage is TRBV28 and J usage is TRBJ2-5; possibly TRBD1 or TRBD2 for D (5 bases each). V lost 3 bases to trimming and J lost 7 bases, with 12 bases between them. This CDR3 has 13 amino acids. Germline V CDR1 and CDR2: MDHEN, SYDVKM. The DNA for the CDR3 is TGTGCCAGCAGTTTTGTTGGGGCGGGGACCCAGTACTTC. Its protein is CASSFVGAGTQYF.

The chain is built from TRBV7-9 and TRBJ1-1; a weak D match, TRBD1 (6 bases). The CDR3 spans 13 residues. Deletions cut 5 bases from V and 6 bases from J, with 13 bases between. Germline-derived CDR1 and CDR2 are SEHNR and FQNEAQ (reference sequence). The CDR3 bases are TGTGCCAGCAGCCCACAGGGTGTTTCTGAAGCTTTCTTT. Amino acids: CASSPQGVSEAFF.

V is TRBV7-9 and J is TRBJ2-5; 7 bases match TRBD1. This CDR3 contains 14 residues. From germline, CDR1 is SEHNR and CDR2 FQNEAQ (reference sequence). Unmatched junction bases numbered 5, after V lost 4 bases and J lost 3 bases. Written as DNA, the CDR3 is TGTGCCAGCAGCTCCGGGACAGTCAAAGAGACCCAGTACTTC. Translation: CASSSGTVKETQYF.

The chain uses TRBV19 and TRBJ1-1, with D perhaps matching TRBD1 (5 bases). This CDR3 is built from 14 residues. The V gene's germline CDR1 is LNHDA and CDR2 SQIVND (reference sequence). Trimming stripped 1 base from V and 7 bases from J, with 13 bases between. The CDR3 DNA is TGTGCCAGTAGTATAGCGACAGTATTCAATGAAGCTTTCTTT. Its translation: CASSIATVFNEAFF.

The CDR3 sequence is CASSQDPFRGYTF. The DNA for the CDR3 is TGTGCCAGCAGCCAGGACCCCTTTAGGGGCTACACCTTC. The chain recombines TRBV5-6 with TRBJ1-2, with no clear D. The CDR3 is 13 amino acids. V lost 4 bases, J lost 8 bases, and 15 bases lay in between. Germline lookup yields CDR1 SGHDT and CDR2 YYEEEE.

This clone was recorded a few times. This specimen includes other DNA sequences encoding the same CDR3. The chain combines TRBV15 with TRBJ2-7; D gene uncertain. The CDR3 extends over 13 amino acids. With 3 bases removed from V and 4 bases from J, the gap between germline ends came to 10 bases. CDR1 and CDR2 from the germline V gene are LNHNV and YYDKDF (reference sequence). The CDR3 sequence: CATSRETDYEQYF. The CDR3 nucleotides are TGTGCCACCAGCAGGGAGACGGATTACGAGCAGTACTTC. Complete variable domain (other parts from reference TRBV15 and TRBJ2-7): DAMVIQNPRYQVTQFGKPVTLSCSQTLNHNVMYWYQQKSSQAPKLLFHYYDKDFNNEADTPDNFQSRRPNTSFCFLDIRSPGLGDTAMYLCATSRETDYEQYFGPGTRLTVT.

This clone turned up a few times. CDR3: CASSLGGGGIYEQYF. CDR3 sequence (DNA): TGTGCCAGCAGTTTGGGTGGCGGGGGGATATACGAGCAGTACTTC. The chain carries TRBV27 and TRBJ2-7; 8 positions match TRBD2. The CDR3 has 15 residues. Germline V gene lookup returns CDR1 MNHEY and CDR2 SMNVEV (reference sequence). J lost 4 bases, V lost 3 bases, and 8 bases had no gene match.

In DNA, the CDR3 is TGTGCCAGCAGTCGAGTACGACAGCCGTCTAGCACAGATACGCAGTATTTT. Translating it yields CASSRVRQPSSTDTQYF. The chain uses TRBV2 and TRBJ2-3; perhaps TRBD1 as D (5 bases). Trimming left V 5 bases short and J 0 bases short, with 18 bases between. The CDR3 length is 17 residues. Germline V lookup: CDR1 SNHLY, CDR2 FYNNEI.

The chain uses TRBV11-2 and TRBJ2-1; 9 positions match TRBD2. V lost 1 base and J lost 4; bases outside the gene matches: 8. The CDR3 runs to 17 residues. Germline CDR1 SGHAT, CDR2 FQNNGV. CDR3 sequence (DNA): TGTGCCAGCAGCTTAGGTAGCGGGGGCCTTCTTTACAATGAGCAGTTCTTC. Translated: CASSLGSGGLLYNEQFF.

This rearrangement joins TRBV5-4 to TRBJ2-1; D unclear. Trimming took 2 bases from V and 7 from J, leaving 7 bases between them. The germline CDR1 and CDR2 sequences are SGHNT and YYREEE (reference sequence). The CDR3 has 12 amino acids. The CDR3 DNA is TGTGCCAGCAGCTTATGGGGAAATGAGCAGTTCTTC. This codes for CASSLWGNEQFF.

This clone occurred a few times. CDR3 sequence reads: CASTPTGHTTYEQYF. CDR3 in DNA: TGTGCCAGCACTCCGACGGGACACACGACCTACGAGCAGTACTTC. The rearrangement links TRBV6-6 to TRBJ2-7; maybe TRBD1 (6 bases). V lost 7 bases, J lost 2 bases, and 18 bases lay in between. Germline CDR1 and CDR2: MNHNY and SVGAGI (reference sequence). This CDR3 has 15 residues.

The chain carries TRBV2 and TRBJ1-1; D not certain. V lost 11 bases and J lost 3, with 16 bases in between. The germline V gene has CDR1 SNHLY and CDR2 FYNNEI. The CDR3 is 13 residues long. CDR3 protein: CAVGLRVDTEAFF. Here the CDR3 DNA reads TGTGCCGTAGGGTTGCGGGTGGACACTGAAGCTTTCTTT.

This chain connects TRBV3-1 (or the pseudogene TRBV3-2) to TRBJ1-1; maybe TRBD1 (6 bases). The CDR3 is 14 amino acids. V shed 4 bases and J shed 1 base, with 10 bases lying between them. From germline, CDR1 is LGHDT and CDR2 YNNKEL (reference sequence). Here the CDR3 reads CASSLRGENTEAFF. The CDR3 DNA reads as TGTGCCAGCAGCCTTAGGGGGGAGAACACTGAAGCTTTCTTT.

V gene TRBV27 combines with J gene TRBJ1-1, with 7 bases fitting TRBD1. The germline V gene encodes CDR1 MNHEY and CDR2 SMNVEV (reference sequence). Trimming removed 4 bases from V and 2 bases from J; junction bases left unmatched: 10. The CDR3 extends over 16 amino acids. The CDR3 loop is CASSSPTGQPNTEAFF. The CDR3, as DNA: TGTGCCAGCAGTTCACCAACGGGACAGCCTAACACTGAAGCTTTCTTT.

The chain recombines TRBV7-9 with TRBJ2-7; D remains unclear. This CDR3 spans 13 amino acids. Germline assignment: CDR1 SEHNR and CDR2 FQNEAQ (reference sequence). V lost 5 bases and J lost 4, with 12 bases in between. The chain's CDR3 is CASSRLNSYEQYF. The CDR3 DNA sequence: TGTGCCAGCAGCCGTCTAAACAGTTACGAGCAGTACTTC.

This chain connects TRBV4-1 to TRBJ2-7; D is unresolved. The CDR3 covers 15 residues. The V end was cut by 3 bases, the J end by 2 bases, with 14 bases between. Germline values: CDR1 MGHRA, CDR2 YSYEKL. CDR3 sequence reads: CASSQITALPYEQYF. The CDR3 nucleotides are TGCGCCAGCAGCCAGATTACAGCGCTTCCCTACGAGCAGTACTTC.

In the case of this clone: The same CDR3 can be traced to other DNA sequences in this sample. J is TRBJ1-1 and V is TRBV28, with TRBD1 matching 7 bases. J gave up 4 bases and V 6 bases, and 5 bases lay outside the gene matches. The CDR3 totals 13 residues. Germline V gene lookup returns CDR1 MDHEN and CDR2 SYDVKM. The CDR3 DNA reads as TGTGCCAGCAGCAGACCAGGGGGCACTGAAGCTTTCTTT. This sequence encodes CASSRPGGTEAFF.

J is TRBJ2-6 and V is TRBV6-2 or TRBV6-3; 9 bases line up with TRBD1. CDR3 size: 19 residues. The V gene's germline CDR1 is MNHEY and CDR2 SVGEGT. V lost 2 bases, J lost 0 bases, and 8 bases stayed unmatched. The CDR3 nucleotides are TGTGCCAGCAGTTACCATACCGGGACAGGGCTCTCTGGGGCCAACGTCCTGACTTTC. Translation gives CASSYHTGTGLSGANVLTF.